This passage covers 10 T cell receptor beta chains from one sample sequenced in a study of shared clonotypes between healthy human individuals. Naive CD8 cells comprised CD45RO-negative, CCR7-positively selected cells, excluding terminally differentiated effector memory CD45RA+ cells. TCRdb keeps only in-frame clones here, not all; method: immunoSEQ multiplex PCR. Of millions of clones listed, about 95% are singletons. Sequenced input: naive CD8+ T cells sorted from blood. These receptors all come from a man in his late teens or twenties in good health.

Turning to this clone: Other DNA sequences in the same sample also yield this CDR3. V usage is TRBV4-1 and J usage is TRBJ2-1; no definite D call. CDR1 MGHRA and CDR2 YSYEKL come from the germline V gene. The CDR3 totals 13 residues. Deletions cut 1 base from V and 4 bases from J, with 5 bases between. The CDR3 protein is CASSQGVYNEQFF. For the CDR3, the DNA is TGCGCCAGCAGCCAAGGAGTGTACAATGAGCAGTTCTTC.

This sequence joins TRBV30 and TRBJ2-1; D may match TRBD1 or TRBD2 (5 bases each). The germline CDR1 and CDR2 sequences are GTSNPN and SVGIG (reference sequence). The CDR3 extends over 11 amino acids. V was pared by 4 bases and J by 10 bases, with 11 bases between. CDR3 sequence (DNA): TGTGCCTGGAATGGGGGTCCGGAGCAGTTCTTC. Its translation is CAWNGGPEQFF. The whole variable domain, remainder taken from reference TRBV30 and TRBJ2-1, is SQTIHQWPATLVQPVGSPLSLECTVEGTSNPNLYWYRQAAGRGLQLLFYSVGIGQISSEVPQNLSASRPQDRQFILSSKKLLLSDSGFYLCAWNGGPEQFFGPGTRLTVL.

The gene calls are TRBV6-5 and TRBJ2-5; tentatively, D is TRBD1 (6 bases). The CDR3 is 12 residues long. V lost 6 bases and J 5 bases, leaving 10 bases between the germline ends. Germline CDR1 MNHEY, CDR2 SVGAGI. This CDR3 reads CASSLQGETQYF. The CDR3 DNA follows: TGTGCCAGCAGCCTCCAGGGGGAGACCCAGTACTTC.

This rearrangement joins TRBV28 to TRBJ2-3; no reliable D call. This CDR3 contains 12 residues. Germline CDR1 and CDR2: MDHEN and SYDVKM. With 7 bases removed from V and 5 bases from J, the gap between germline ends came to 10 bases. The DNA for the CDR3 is TGTGCCAGCACCTTTCGTGGAGATACGCAGTATTTT. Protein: CASTFRGDTQYF. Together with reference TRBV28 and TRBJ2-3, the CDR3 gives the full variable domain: DVKVTQSSRYLVKRTGEKVFLECVQDMDHENMFWYRQDPGLGLRLIYFSYDVKMKEKGDIPEGYSVSREKKERFSLILESASTNQTSMYLCASTFRGDTQYFGPGTRLTVL.

The chain's CDR3 is CARSARTEGSYEQYF. Written as DNA, the CDR3 is TGTGCCAGAAGCGCTAGGACAGAGGGGTCCTACGAGCAGTACTTC. The gene calls are TRBV7-5 and TRBJ2-7; TRBD1 reflects the table's D call only, with no check against the DNA. TRBV7-5 is annotated as a pseudogene. CDR3 length equals 15 residues.

The CDR3 nucleotides are TGTGCCTGGAGTCCCTCGGAGTCACCCCTCCACTTT. Its translation: CAWSPSESPLHF. The chain uses TRBV30 and TRBJ1-6, with D hard to call. Trimming took 2 bases from V and 10 from J, leaving 9 bases between them. The CDR3 is made up of 12 amino acids. Germline CDR1 and CDR2: GTSNPN and SVGIG (reference sequence).

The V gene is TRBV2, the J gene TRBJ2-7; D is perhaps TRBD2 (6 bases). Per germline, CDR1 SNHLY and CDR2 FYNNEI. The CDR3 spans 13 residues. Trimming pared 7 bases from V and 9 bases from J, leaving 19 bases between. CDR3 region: CASTEGNPEGQYF. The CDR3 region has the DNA TGTGCCAGCACGGAGGGGAACCCGGAGGGGCAGTACTTC.

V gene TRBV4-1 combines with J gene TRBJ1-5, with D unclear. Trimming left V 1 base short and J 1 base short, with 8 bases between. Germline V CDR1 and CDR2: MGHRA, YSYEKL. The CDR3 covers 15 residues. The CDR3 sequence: CASSQGIPSNQPQHF. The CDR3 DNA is TGCGCCAGCAGCCAAGGCATCCCAAGCAATCAGCCCCAGCATTTT.

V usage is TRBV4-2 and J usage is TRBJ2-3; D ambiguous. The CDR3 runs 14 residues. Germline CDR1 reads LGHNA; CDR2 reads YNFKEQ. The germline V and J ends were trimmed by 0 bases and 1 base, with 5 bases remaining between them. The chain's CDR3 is CASSQEGGTDTQYF. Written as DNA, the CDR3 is TGTGCCAGCAGCCAAGAAGGAGGCACAGATACGCAGTATTTT.

The CDR3 region has the DNA TGTGCCAGCAGTTTCTCAGGGAAAAGCTACGAGCAGTACTTC. It encodes CASSFSGKSYEQYF. J is TRBJ2-7 and V is TRBV27, with a possible D match to TRBD1 (5 bases). Trimming stripped 3 bases from V and 3 bases from J, with 12 bases between. Germline-derived CDR1 and CDR2 are MNHEY and SMNVEV (reference sequence). The CDR3 sequence is 14 residues long.